This T cell receptor beta chain was recovered during a study of T cells in women clearing cervical HPV infection. Across the study: Controls were women whose single incident HPV16 infection cleared within 12 months without precancer or cancer. Controls gave blood once infection was undetectable; cases at lesion identification.

CDR3 size: 14 residues. Germline lookup yields CDR1 SGHVS and CDR2 FNYEAQ. V dropped 5 bases and J dropped 7 bases, with 12 bases sitting between them. Turning to this clone: The observed sequence ends 3 residues before the CDR3 terminus, with the missing tail filled in from the germline J gene.

The method was immunoSEQ multiplex PCR; TCRdb's version includes in-frame clones alone and lacks a portion of them. The sample totals roughly 30,000 clones; its top ten clones hold about 8.8%. This chain uses TRBV7-6 with TRBJ1-6; no reliable D call. Specimen: blood buffy coat. This TCR was sampled from a woman aged 18-69 years with a cervical HPV16 infection that either progressed to CIN3+ or cleared (not recorded which). The part of the CDR3 DNA that was read is TGTGCCAGCAGCCCCCAGAGCGGGAATTCACCC. Protein: CASSPQSGNSP. The complete CDR3 sequence is CASSPQSGNSPLHF.